This TCR beta chain was retrieved from a study of chemoradiotherapy in HPV16-positive cancers. The germline V and J ends were trimmed by 6 bases and 6 bases, with 21 bases remaining between them. CDR3 length: 15 amino acids. Germline V gene sequence: CDR1 MNHNS, CDR2 SASEGT. This table comes from immunoSEQ multiplex PCR, and its TCRdb copy is limited to in-frame clones, with some not included. The table includes some 20,000 clones, 73% detected once. This clone turned up a few times. The chain links TRBV6-1 to TRBJ2-7, with D possibly matching TRBD1 (7 bases). This sequence was found in a human donor with HPV-associated anogenital cancer. Sample acquisition took place from a patient who underwent chemoradiotherapy. CDR3 DNA: TGTGCCAGCAGGCCGGAGGGCCGCCAGGGGGTCGAGCAGTACTTC. It yields the protein CASRPEGRQGVEQYF.